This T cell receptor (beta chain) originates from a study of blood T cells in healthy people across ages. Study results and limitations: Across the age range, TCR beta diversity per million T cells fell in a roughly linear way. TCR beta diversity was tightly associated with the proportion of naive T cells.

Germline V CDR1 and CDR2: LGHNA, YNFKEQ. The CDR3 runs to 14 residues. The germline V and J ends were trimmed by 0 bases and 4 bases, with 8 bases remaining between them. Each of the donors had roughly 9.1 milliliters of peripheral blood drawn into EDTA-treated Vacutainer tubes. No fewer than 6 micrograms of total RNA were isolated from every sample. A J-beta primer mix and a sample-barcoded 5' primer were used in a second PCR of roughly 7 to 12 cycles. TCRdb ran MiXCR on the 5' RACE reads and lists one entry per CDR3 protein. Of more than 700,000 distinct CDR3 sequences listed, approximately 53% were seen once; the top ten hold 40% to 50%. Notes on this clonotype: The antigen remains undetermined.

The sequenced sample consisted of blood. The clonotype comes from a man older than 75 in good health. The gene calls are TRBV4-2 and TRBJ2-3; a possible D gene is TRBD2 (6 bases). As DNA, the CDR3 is TGTGCCAGCAGCCAAGAAGGCGGGGCAGATACGCAGTATTTT. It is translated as CASSQEGGADTQYF.